This T cell receptor (beta chain) was recorded in a study of response to subunit inactivated influenza vaccine (dated by TCRdb to the late 2010s). Concerning the study at large: Deep quantitative profiling of the T cell receptor repertoire was used in the study to follow responses to a trivalent subunit inactivated influenza vaccine.

The research as a whole found: According to the authors, only a limited number of new T cells may be recruited by each seasonal influenza vaccination.

The receptor library was made with RT-PCR. Sequenced using an Illumina HiSeq 2500. TCRdb reran the public reads through fastp at Q25 and MiXCR, keeping productive beta chains. Rows with a matching CDR3 protein are joined into one entry that keeps the most common DNA and genes. The sample table contains roughly 790,000 distinct CDR3 sequences; only one count was recorded for around 20% of them. The ten most abundant clones make up around 9.6% of the sample. This clonotype was seen repeatedly, ten times or more. What antigen it recognizes has not been identified. Per-base qualities were not stored, and no clone one base away is much larger. After removal of 7 bases from V and 6 bases from J, the junction retains 10 bases not matched to a gene. The CDR3, cysteine through phenylalanine, is 14 amino acids long. Solely the CDR3 DNA is kept, with 42 bases framed from the first base.

The source material was PBMCs from blood, sampled less than 6 days after vaccination. The chain is encoded by TRBV12-3 or TRBV12-4 joined to TRBJ2-3; the central 7 bases match TRBD1. This TCR was sampled from a man in his fifties or sixties who received an inactivated influenza vaccine. Donor details come from another sample of the same person, matched by shared clones. The CDR3 has the sequence CASNRGPAGDTQYF. The DNA sequence reads TGTGCCAGCAATAGGGGGCCCGCGGGCGATACGCAGTATTTT.